The TCR beta chain under discussion was sequenced for a study of T cell responses to AZD1222 COVID-19 vaccine. CDR1 is SEHNR and CDR2 is FQNEAQ in the germline V gene (reference sequence). Trimming removed 8 bases from V and 7 bases from J, with 12 bases in between. CDR3 length: 12 residues. Libraries were prepared by immunoSEQ multiplex PCR; TCRdb keeps only in-frame clonotypes and omits some of them. The data show about 85,000 clones, approximately 89% seen once. Points on this clone: Its antigen is unidentified. This CDR3 is also generated by other DNA sequences in the sample.

Regarding the study as a whole: A mostly white British donor set with more females was recruited, and clonal diversity was possibly underestimated. The span of vaccine-associated CD4 TCRs extended across spike, with dominance at 160-218 and 743-854.

The receptor was isolated from an adult in good health. This material consisted of peripheral blood, taken on day 0 of AZD1222 vaccination. The rearrangement links TRBV7-9 to TRBJ2-1; D call uncertain. CDR3 nucleotides: TGTGCCAGCTCCCCTACGTCTAATGAGCAGTTCTTC. It is translated as CASSPTSNEQFF.